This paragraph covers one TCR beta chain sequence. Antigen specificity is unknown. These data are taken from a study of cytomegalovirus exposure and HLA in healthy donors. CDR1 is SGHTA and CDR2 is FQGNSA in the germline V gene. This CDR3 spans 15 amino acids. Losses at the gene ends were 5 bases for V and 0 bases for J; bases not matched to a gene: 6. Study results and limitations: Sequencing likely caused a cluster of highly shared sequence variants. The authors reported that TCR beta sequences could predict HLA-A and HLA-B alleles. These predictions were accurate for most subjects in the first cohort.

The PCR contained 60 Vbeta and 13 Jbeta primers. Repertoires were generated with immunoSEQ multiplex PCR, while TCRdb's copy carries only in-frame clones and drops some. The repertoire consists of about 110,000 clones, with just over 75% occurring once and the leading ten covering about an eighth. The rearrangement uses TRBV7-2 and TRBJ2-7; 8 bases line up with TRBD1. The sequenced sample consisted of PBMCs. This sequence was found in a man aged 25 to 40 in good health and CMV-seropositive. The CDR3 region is CASSVTGGSSYEQYF. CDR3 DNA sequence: TGTGCCAGCAGCGTCACAGGGGGGAGCTCCTACGAGCAGTACTTC. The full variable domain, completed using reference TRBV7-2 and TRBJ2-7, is GAGVSQSPSNKVTEKGKDVELRCDPISGHTALYWYRQSLGQGLEFLIYFQGNSAPDKSGLPSDRFSAERTGGSVSTLTIQRTQQEDSAVYLCASSVTGGSSYEQYFGPGTRLTVT.